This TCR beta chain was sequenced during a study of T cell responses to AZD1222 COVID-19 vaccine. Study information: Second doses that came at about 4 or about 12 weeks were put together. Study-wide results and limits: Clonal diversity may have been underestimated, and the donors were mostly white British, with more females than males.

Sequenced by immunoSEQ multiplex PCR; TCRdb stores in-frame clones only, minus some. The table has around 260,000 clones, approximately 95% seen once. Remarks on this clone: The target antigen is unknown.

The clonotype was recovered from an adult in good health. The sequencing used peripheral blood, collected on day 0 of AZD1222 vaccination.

The CDR3 loop reads CASSPLGYTIYF. The DNA for the CDR3 is TGTGCCAGCAGTCCCCTGGGATACACCATATATTTT. J is TRBJ1-3 and V is TRBV28; D uncertain. The CDR3 runs 12 residues. The ends were cut back, 5 bases at V and 8 bases at J, with 10 bases in the middle. Per the germline V gene, CDR1 is MDHEN and CDR2 is SYDVKM.